The present T cell receptor (beta chain) was sequenced within a study of shared clonotypes between healthy human individuals. Produced via immunoSEQ multiplex PCR; TCRdb's table is partial and in-frame only. The sample lists a few hundred thousand clones; roughly four fifths were seen once. This clone showed up just a few times. Its antigen is undetermined. Extraction of genomic DNA in unsorted samples used 100 million or so PBMCs. The CDR3 contains 14 residues. Trimming cost V 4 bases and J 5 bases, with 12 bases left between them. CDR1 is LNHDA and CDR2 is SQIVND in the germline V gene (reference sequence). Study-wide results and caveats: Tissues were not sampled, only blood, and their repertoires likely differ.

V is TRBV19 and J is TRBJ1-5; D perhaps matches TRBD1 (6 bases). What was sequenced was PBMCs. This clonotype originated in a woman aged 40 to 50 in good health. Some clones in this sample may be carry-over from other donors' samples. CDR3: CASSTDSVYQPQHF. CDR3 nucleotides: TGTGCCAGTAGTACGGACAGCGTGTATCAGCCCCAGCATTTT.